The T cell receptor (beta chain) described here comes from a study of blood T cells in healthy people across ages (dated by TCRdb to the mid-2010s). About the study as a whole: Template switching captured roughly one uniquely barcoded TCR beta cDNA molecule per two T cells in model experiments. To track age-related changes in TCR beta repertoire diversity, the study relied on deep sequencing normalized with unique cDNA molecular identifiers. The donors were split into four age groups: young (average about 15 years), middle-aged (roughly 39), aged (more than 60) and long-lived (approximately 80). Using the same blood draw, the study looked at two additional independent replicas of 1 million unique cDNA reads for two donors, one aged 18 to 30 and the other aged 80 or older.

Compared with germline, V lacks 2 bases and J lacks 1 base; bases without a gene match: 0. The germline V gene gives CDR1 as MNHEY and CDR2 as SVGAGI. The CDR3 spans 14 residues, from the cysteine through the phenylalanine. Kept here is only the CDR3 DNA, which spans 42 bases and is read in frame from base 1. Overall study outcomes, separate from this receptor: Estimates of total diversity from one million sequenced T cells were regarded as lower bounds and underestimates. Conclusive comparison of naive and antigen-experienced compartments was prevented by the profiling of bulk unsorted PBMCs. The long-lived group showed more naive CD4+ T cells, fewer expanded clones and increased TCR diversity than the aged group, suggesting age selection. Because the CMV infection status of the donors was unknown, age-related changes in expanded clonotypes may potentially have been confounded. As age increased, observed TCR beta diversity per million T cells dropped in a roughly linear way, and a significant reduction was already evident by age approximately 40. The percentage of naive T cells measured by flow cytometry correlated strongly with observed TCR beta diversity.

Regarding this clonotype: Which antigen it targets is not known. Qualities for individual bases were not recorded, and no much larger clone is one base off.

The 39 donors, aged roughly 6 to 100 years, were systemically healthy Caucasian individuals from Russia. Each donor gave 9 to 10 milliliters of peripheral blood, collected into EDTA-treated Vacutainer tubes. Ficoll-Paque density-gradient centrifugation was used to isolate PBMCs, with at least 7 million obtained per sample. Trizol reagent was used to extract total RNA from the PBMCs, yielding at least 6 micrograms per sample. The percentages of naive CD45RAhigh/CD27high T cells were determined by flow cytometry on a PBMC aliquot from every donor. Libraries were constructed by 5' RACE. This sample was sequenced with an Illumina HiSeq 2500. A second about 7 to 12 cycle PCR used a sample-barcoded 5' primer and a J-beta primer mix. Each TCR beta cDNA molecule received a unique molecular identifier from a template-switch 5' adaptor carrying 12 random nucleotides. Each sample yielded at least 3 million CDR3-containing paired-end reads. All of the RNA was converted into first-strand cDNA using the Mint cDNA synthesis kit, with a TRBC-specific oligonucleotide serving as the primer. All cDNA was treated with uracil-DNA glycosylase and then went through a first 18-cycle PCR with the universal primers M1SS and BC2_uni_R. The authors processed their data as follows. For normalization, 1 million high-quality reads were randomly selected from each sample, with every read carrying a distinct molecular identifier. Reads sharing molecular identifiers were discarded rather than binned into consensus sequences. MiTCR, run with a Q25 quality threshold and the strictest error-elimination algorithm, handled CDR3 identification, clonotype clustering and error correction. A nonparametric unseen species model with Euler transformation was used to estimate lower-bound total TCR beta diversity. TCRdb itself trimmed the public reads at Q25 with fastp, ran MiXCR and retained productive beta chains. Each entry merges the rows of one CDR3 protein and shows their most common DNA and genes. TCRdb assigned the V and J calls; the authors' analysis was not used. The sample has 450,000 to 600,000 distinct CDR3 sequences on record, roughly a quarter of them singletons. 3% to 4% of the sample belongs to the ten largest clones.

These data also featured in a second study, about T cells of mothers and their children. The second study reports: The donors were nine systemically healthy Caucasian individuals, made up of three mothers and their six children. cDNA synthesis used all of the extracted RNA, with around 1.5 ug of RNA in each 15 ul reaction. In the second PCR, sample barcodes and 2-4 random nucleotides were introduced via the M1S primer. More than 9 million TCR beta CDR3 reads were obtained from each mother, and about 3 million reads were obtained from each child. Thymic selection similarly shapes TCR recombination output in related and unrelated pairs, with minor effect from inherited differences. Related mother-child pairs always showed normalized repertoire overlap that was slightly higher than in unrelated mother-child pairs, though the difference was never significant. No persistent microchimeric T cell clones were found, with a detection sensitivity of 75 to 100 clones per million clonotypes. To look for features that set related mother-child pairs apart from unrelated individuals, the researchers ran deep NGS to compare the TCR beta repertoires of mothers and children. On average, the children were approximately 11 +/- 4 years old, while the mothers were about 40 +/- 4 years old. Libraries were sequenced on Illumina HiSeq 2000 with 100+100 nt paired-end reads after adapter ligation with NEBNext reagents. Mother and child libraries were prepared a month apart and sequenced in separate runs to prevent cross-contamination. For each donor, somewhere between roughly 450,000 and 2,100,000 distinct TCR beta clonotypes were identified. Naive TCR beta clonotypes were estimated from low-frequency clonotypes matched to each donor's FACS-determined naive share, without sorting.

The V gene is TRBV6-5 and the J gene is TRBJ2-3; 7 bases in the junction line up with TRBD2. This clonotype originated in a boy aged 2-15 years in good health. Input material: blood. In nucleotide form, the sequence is TGTGCCAGCAGTTACGGGGGGGGCACAGATACGCAGTATTTT. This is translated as CASSYGGGTDTQYF.